This T cell receptor beta chain was sequenced for a study of response to subunit inactivated influenza vaccine. Germline values: CDR1 SEHNR, CDR2 FQNEAQ (reference sequence). With 0 bases removed from V and 7 bases from J, the gap between germline ends came to 18 bases. The length of the CDR3 is 17 residues. This clonotype is a singleton in its sample. TCRdb used MiXCR to reprocess the RT-PCR reads, holding one entry per CDR3 protein. The sample lists under 950,000 distinct CDR3 sequences, 21% seen once, with more than 8.5% in the top ten. The V gene is TRBV7-9, the J gene TRBJ2-2; tentatively, D is TRBD1 (6 bases). The origin of this receptor is a man aged 45-65 years who received an inactivated influenza vaccine. This sample comprised PBMCs from blood, obtained roughly 5 days after vaccination. CDR3 sequence: CASSLAFPGTRIGELFF. CDR3 coding DNA: TGTGCCAGCAGCTTAGCATTCCCCGGGACAAGAATCGGGGAGCTGTTTTTT.